A selection of T cell receptor beta chains follows, all from one sample in a study of cytotoxic CD8 clonotypes in ibrutinib-treated CLL. Sequenced by immunoSEQ multiplex PCR; TCRdb stores in-frame clones only, minus some. The sample has 150,000 to 200,000 clones, roughly 88% seen once. The sequenced sample was PBMCs, obtained at disease progression, from a patient treated with ibrutinib. All receptors come from a human donor with chronic lymphocytic leukemia. CDR3s include the opening cysteine and the closing phenylalanine or tryptophan. Fields, in order: clone size, V gene, J gene, D gene, CDR3 DNA, CDR3 protein. D genes are given only for firm matches. Rows may omit the clone size; those that give it use once, few, many or a size class.

.	TRBV7-3	TRBJ2-1	TRBD2	TGTGCCAGCAGCGCAACTAGCGCGGAGGGGAAGTTCTTC	CASSATSAEGKFF
.	TRBV7-3	TRBJ2-1	.	TGTGCCAGCAGCCTACAAACCCTTAGCCAGGGCTCCTACAATGAGCAGTTCTTC	CASSLQTLSQGSYNEQFF
.	TRBV29-1	TRBJ2-7	TRBD1	TGCAGCGTTGAGACAGGGGGCATGTACGAGCAGTACTTC	CSVETGGMYEQYF
once	TRBV20-1	TRBJ1-2	TRBD1	TGCAGTGTCGGCAGGGGGTATGGCTACACCTTC	CSVGRGYGYTF
.	TRBV7-9	TRBJ1-1	.	TGTGCCAGCACCACGACAGGGAACACTGAAGCTTTCTTT	CASTTTGNTEAFF
.	TRBV4-1	TRBJ2-7	TRBD2	TGCGCCAGCAGCCTCGGACTAGCCGACGAGCAGTACTTC	CASSLGLADEQYF
.	TRBV7-8	TRBJ2-1	TRBD2	TGTGCCAGCACCCACCCCGGACGGACTAGCGGGAGAAATGAGCAGTTCTTC	CASTHPGRTSGRNEQFF
few	TRBV21-1	TRBJ2-1	.	TGTGCCAGCAGCAAAGAGATCGAAGCGAGGTTACAGGTCTGGAATGAGCAGTTCTTC	CASSKEIEARLQVWNEQFF
.	TRBV11-2	TRBJ1-5	.	TGTGCCAGCAGCTCTCCCGGACAGACTCCTCCAATAAGCAATCAGCCCCAGCATTTT	CASSSPGQTPPISNQPQHF
.	TRBV5-5	TRBJ2-7	.	TGTGCCAGCAGCCCCCGGGACTCACCCTACGAGCAGTACTTC	CASSPRDSPYEQYF
.	TRBV19	TRBJ2-2	TRBD1	TGTGCCAGTAGTATGATCAGGGGGACAGGGGACACCGGGGAGCTGTTTTTT	CASSMIRGTGDTGELFF